Below, 18 T cell receptor beta chains from the same sample are listed, as sequenced in a study of radiation and T cells in renal cell carcinoma. Sample treatment: 15 Gy SBRT to primary tumor, nephrectomy 4 weeks later. Sequencing used immunoSEQ multiplex PCR; TCRdb keeps in-frame clones, though not all of them. The sample has 18,000 or so clones; roughly 54% are singletons. Source: tumor tissue, taken from a patient whose treatment included radiotherapy and nephrectomy. The receptor source for this set is a man in his forties or fifties with renal cell carcinoma.

V is TRBV27 and J is TRBJ2-7; D may correspond to TRBD1 or TRBD2 (5 bases each). The CDR3 has 14 amino acids. The V end lost 7 bases, the J end lost 0 bases, and 13 bases lay between the germline ends. CDR1 is MNHEY and CDR2 is SMNVEV in the germline V gene (reference sequence). The chain's CDR3 is CASKGTDSSYEQYF. DNA of the CDR3: TGTGCCAGCAAGGGGACCGATAGCTCCTACGAGCAGTACTTC.

This clone occurred a few times. The J gene is TRBJ1-2, the V gene TRBV7-2; the D gene is possibly TRBD1 (5 bases). The V gene lost 3 bases and the J gene lost 6 bases, with 11 bases spanning the gap. This CDR3 comprises 13 residues. Germline V gene data show CDR1 as SGHTA and CDR2 as FQGNSA. This CDR3 reads CASSFSGQHGYTF. CDR3 nucleotides: TGTGCCAGCAGCTTTTCAGGGCAGCATGGCTACACCTTC.

The gene calls are TRBV5-1 and TRBJ1-1; TRBD1 might be the D (5 bases). The CDR3 extends over 15 amino acids. Deletions cut 0 bases from V and 1 base from J, with 10 bases between. Germline loops: CDR1 SGHRS, CDR2 YFSETQ. CDR3 in DNA: TGCGCCAGCAGCTTGGGGGCAGGGCCGAACACTGAAGCTTTCTTT. Its translation is CASSLGAGPNTEAFF.

This clone showed up many times. V is TRBV7-2 and J is TRBJ1-5, with D unresolved. V was cut by 3 bases and J by 1 base, with 4 bases left in between. This CDR3 has 13 amino acids. Germline loops: CDR1 SGHTA, CDR2 FQGNSA. The CDR3 loop is CASSLQSNQPQHF. In nucleotides, the CDR3 is TGTGCCAGCAGCTTGCAGAGCAATCAGCCCCAGCATTTT.

The V gene is TRBV10-1, the J gene TRBJ2-3; 10 bases align to TRBD1. The CDR3 loop spans 14 amino acids. V shed 2 bases, J shed 5 bases, and the junction held 1 base outside the gene matches. Germline assignment: CDR1 WNHNN and CDR2 SYGVQD (reference sequence). The DNA of the CDR3 is TGCGCCAGCAGTGAGGGACAGGGGGAAGATACGCAGTATTTT. Protein: CASSEGQGEDTQYF.

The chain employs TRBV5-4 and TRBJ2-3; 9 nucleotides line up with TRBD2. CDR1 and CDR2 (germline): SGHNT, YYREEE (reference sequence). The J segment lost 9 bases and the V segment lost 3 bases, leaving 14 bases of the junction unmatched. CDR3 length: 16 residues. The CDR3 DNA sequence: TGTGCCAGCAGCTCGAGTGGCCTAGCGGGGCGGCCAACGCAGTATTTT. Translated: CASSSSGLAGRPTQYF.

About this clone itself: Relative to the germline gene, one junction end is altered; a read error may explain this. CDR3 sequence reads: CASSLGLAGGQETQYF. The CDR3 nucleotides are TGTGCTAGCAGCTTAGGACTAGCGGGAGGGCAGGAGACCCAGTACTTC. The V and J genes are TRBV7-7 and TRBJ2-5, with 15 bases identical to TRBD2. This CDR3 has 16 amino acids. In germline, CDR1 is SSHAT, CDR2 FNYEAQ (reference sequence).

This clone occurred a few times. This chain connects TRBV30 to TRBJ1-1; D is unclear. CDR3 length: 13 residues. The V gene's germline CDR1 is GTSNPN and CDR2 SVGIG (reference sequence). The V end lost 4 bases, the J end lost 3 bases, and 12 bases lay between the germline ends. The CDR3 region is CAWTGFWDTEAFF. DNA for the CDR3: TGTGCCTGGACTGGTTTTTGGGACACTGAAGCTTTCTTT.

This sequence joins TRBV28 and TRBJ1-3; D unclear. V was clipped by 7 bases and J by 0 bases, with 19 bases between them. Germline loops: CDR1 MDHEN, CDR2 SYDVKM. The CDR3 runs to 17 residues. CDR3 sequence reads: CASILSGGRDSGNTIYF. CDR3 nucleotides: TGTGCCAGCATCCTGTCCGGAGGACGGGACTCTGGAAACACCATATATTTT.

This clone was seen a handful of times. The chain is built from TRBV4-3 and TRBJ1-2; TRBD1 agrees at 8 bases. The CDR3 runs to 16 residues. V lost 1 base and J lost 4; bases outside the gene matches: 8. Germline V CDR1 and CDR2: LGHNA, YSLEER. In DNA, the CDR3 is TGCGCCAGCAGCCAAGTTACGGGACAGGACTTCTATGGCTACACCTTC. This encodes CASSQVTGQDFYGYTF.

This sequence joins TRBV29-1 and TRBJ1-1; 8 bases match TRBD1. This CDR3 is 12 amino acids long. V shed 7 bases and J 7 bases; nucleotides not matched to a gene: 8. CDR1 is SQVTM and CDR2 is ANQGSEA in the germline V gene. DNA of the CDR3: TGCAGCGCGACCAGGGGGCAAGTTGAAGCTTTCTTT. It encodes CSATRGQVEAFF.

The chain is built from TRBV4-2 and TRBJ2-1; D unresolved. V was shortened by 0 bases and J by 8 bases, with 8 bases between the two germline ends. Germline V gives CDR1 LGHNA, CDR2 YNFKEQ. This CDR3 is built from 13 residues. CDR3 amino acids: CASSQERIDEQFF. The CDR3 bases are TGTGCCAGCAGCCAAGAGAGGATCGATGAGCAGTTCTTC.

A few counts support this clone. V and J are TRBV7-2 and TRBJ2-7; 8 nucleotides line up with TRBD2. With 0 bases clipped from V and 0 bases from J, the junction kept 4 bases outside the gene matches. The CDR3 contains 16 residues. Germline V gives CDR1 SGHTA, CDR2 FQGNSA. The CDR3 is CASSLASTSGSYEQYF. The DNA of the CDR3 is TGTGCCAGCAGCTTAGCCAGTACTAGCGGCTCCTACGAGCAGTACTTC.

This sequence joins TRBV6-4 and TRBJ1-5, with 7 bases aligning to TRBD1. The CDR3 totals 19 residues. From germline, CDR1 is MRHNA and CDR2 SNTAGT. With 6 bases clipped from V and 5 bases from J, the junction kept 22 bases outside the gene matches. The DNA for the CDR3 is TGTGCCAGCAGAAGCGAGCGACAGGGAGGGTCTAAAAGGGATCAGCCCCAGCATTTT. It is translated as CASRSERQGGSKRDQPQHF.

This clone turned up a few times. This chain links TRBV7-3 with TRBJ2-1; D is unresolved. This CDR3 region has 13 residues. CDR1 and CDR2 from the germline V gene are SGHTA and FQGTGA. Trimming took 3 bases from V and 5 from J, leaving 8 bases between them. As DNA, the CDR3 is TGTGCCAGCAGCTTCTCAGAGAACAATGAGCAGTTCTTC. Translated: CASSFSENNEQFF.

V gene TRBV6-5 combines with J gene TRBJ2-7; a weak D match, TRBD2 (6 bases). V dropped 1 base and J dropped 3 bases, with 10 bases sitting between them. Looked up from germline, CDR1 is MNHEY and CDR2 is SVGAGI. This CDR3 spans 14 amino acids. CDR3 sequence: CASSYYAGNYEQYF. Written as DNA, the CDR3 is TGTGCCAGCAGTTACTACGCGGGGAACTACGAGCAGTACTTC.

This clone was counted a few times. The chain uses TRBV7-9 and TRBJ1-2; no reliable D call. The CDR3 loop spans 13 amino acids. Trimming took off 5 bases at V and 8 bases at J, with 15 bases between the two ends. The germline V gene has CDR1 SEHNR and CDR2 FQNEAQ (reference sequence). CDR3 bases: TGTGCCAGCAGCAAGACACCCATCGAGGGCTACACCTTC. It translates to CASSKTPIEGYTF.

The gene calls are TRBV9 and TRBJ1-2; the match to TRBD1 covers 9 bases. The length of the CDR3 is 19 residues. J was trimmed by 7 bases and V by 0 bases; bases with no gene match: 19. Germline CDR1 reads SGDLS; CDR2 reads YYNGEE. CDR3 in DNA: TGTGCCAGCAGCGTAGGGACCGGCGCGTTGGGACAGGGAATGAGTGGCTACACCTTC. It translates to CASSVGTGALGQGMSGYTF.